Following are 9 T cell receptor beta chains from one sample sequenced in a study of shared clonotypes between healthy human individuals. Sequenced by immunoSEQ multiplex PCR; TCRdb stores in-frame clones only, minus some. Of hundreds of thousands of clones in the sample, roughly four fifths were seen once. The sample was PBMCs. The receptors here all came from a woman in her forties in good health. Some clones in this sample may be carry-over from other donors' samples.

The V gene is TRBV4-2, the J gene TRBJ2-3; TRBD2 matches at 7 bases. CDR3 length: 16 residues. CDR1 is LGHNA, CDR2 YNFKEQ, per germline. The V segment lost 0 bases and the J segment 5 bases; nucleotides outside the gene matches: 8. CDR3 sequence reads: CASSQDLWGGVDTQYF. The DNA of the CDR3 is TGTGCCAGCAGCCAAGATTTGTGGGGAGGGGTAGATACGCAGTATTTT.

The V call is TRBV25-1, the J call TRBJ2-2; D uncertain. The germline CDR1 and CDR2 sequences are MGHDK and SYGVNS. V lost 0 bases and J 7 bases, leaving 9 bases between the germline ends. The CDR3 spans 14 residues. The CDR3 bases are TGTGCCAGCAGTGAATATGGACCGAACGGGGAGCTGTTTTTT. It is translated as CASSEYGPNGELFF.

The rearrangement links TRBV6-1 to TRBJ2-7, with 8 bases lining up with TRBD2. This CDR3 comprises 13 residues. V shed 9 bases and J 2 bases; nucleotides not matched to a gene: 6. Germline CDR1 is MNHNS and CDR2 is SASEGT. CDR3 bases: TGTGCCAGAAATGCGGGAGGCACCTACGAGCAGTACTTC. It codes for CARNAGGTYEQYF.

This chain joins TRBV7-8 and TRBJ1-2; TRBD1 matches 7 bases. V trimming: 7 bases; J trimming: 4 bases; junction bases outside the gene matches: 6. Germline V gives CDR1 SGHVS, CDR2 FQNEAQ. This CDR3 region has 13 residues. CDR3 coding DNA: TGTGCCAGCACCCAGGGGGTTGGCTATGGCTACACCTTC. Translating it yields CASTQGVGYGYTF.

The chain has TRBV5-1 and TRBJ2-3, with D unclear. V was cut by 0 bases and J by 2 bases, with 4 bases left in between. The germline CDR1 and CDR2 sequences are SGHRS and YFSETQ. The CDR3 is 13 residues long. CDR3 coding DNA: TGCGCCAGCAGCTTGGACACCACAGATACGCAGTATTTT. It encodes CASSLDTTDTQYF.

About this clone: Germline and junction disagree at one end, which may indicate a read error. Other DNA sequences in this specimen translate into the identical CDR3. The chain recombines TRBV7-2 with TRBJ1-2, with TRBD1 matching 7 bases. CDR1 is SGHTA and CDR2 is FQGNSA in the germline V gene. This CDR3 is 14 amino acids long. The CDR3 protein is CASSLARQGGGYTF. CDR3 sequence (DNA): TGTGCTAGCAGCTTAGCGAGGCAGGGGGGTGGCTACACCTTC.

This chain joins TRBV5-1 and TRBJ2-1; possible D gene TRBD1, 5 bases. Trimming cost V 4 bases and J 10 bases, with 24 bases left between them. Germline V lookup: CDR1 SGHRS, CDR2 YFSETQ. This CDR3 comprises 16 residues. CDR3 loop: CASSRPVDFRKGEQFF. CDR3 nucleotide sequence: TGCGCCAGCAGCAGACCGGTGGATTTCCGGAAGGGGGAGCAGTTCTTC.

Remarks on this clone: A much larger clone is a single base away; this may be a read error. The CDR3 loop is CASSPTCRTEAFF. The CDR3 coding sequence is TGTGCCAGCAGCCCGACATGTCGCACTGAAGCTTTCTTT. This sequence joins TRBV7-2 and TRBJ1-1, with D uncertain. The CDR3 is 13 amino acids. The germline V gene has CDR1 SGHTA and CDR2 FQGNSA. Trimming shortened V by 5 bases and J by 4 bases, and 11 bases separated the two germline ends. Full variable domain (outside the CDR3, taken from reference TRBV7-2 and TRBJ1-1): GAGVSQSPSNKVTEKGKDVELRCDPISGHTALYWYRQSLGQGLEFLIYFQGNSAPDKSGLPSDRFSAERTGGSVSTLTIQRTQQEDSAVYLCASSPTCRTEAFFGQGTRLTVV.

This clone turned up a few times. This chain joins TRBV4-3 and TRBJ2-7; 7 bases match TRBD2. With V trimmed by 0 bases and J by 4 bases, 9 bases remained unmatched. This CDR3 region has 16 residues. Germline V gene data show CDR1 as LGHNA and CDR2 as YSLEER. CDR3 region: CASSQEAREPPYEQYF. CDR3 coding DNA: TGCGCCAGCAGCCAAGAAGCGCGGGAGCCCCCGTACGAGCAGTACTTC.